The 13 T cell receptor beta chains listed next were all sequenced from one sample in a study of radiotherapy plus CTLA-4 blockade in lung cancer. Generated by immunoSEQ multiplex PCR, the TCRdb table keeps only in-frame clones and is missing some. The table includes around 100,000 clones, approximately 75% detected once. The sequences come from peripheral blood, collected from a patient treated with radiotherapy plus ipilimumab. Receptors originate from a human donor with non-small cell lung cancer who had a partial response to radiotherapy plus ipilimumab. Some clones in this sample may be carry-over from other donors' samples.

This sequence joins TRBV28 and TRBJ2-3, with 9 bases fitting TRBD2. The trim removed 9 bases at V and 5 bases at J, leaving 12 bases unmatched. The V gene's germline CDR1 is MDHEN and CDR2 SYDVKM. This CDR3 comprises 15 residues. CDR3 sequence (DNA): TGTGCCAGTGGGCGAGCAGCGGGAGGCGAAGATACGCAGTATTTT. Protein product: CASGRAAGGEDTQYF.

The chain combines TRBV6-5 with TRBJ1-5, with 8 nucleotides matching TRBD1. From germline, CDR1 is MNHEY and CDR2 SVGAGI. Trimming took 5 bases from V and 5 from J; bases not matched to a gene: 2. CDR3 size: 13 residues. Here the CDR3 DNA reads TGTGCCAGCAGTAGGACAGGGTATCAGCCCCAGCATTTT. Translated, it gives CASSRTGYQPQHF.

This chain uses TRBV19 with TRBJ2-7, with D perhaps TRBD2 (7 bases). The germline V gene encodes CDR1 LNHDA and CDR2 SQIVND (reference sequence). CDR3 length equals 16 residues. Trimming removed 5 bases from V and 5 bases from J, with 22 bases in between. The CDR3 bases are TGTGCCAGTAGTCCCCAGGTGGGGGGGCCTCTGAACGAGCAGTACTTC. It codes for CASSPQVGGPLNEQYF.

The J gene is TRBJ1-5, the V gene TRBV6-6, with 7 bases lining up with TRBD1. V dropped 6 bases and J dropped 4; count of bases not matched to a gene: 6. Per the germline V gene, CDR1 is MNHNY and CDR2 is SVGAGI (reference sequence). The CDR3 extends over 14 amino acids. CDR3 DNA: TGTGCCAGCAGCACAGGGGCAGGGAATCAGCCCCAGCATTTT. Translating it yields CASSTGAGNQPQHF.

Only a few counts were recorded for this clone. This chain connects TRBV2 to TRBJ2-2, with D maybe TRBD2 (8 bases). This CDR3 is built from 20 residues. Germline lookup yields CDR1 SNHLY and CDR2 FYNNEI. V was cut by 7 bases and J by 6 bases, with 33 bases left in between. CDR3 residues: CASTPGQDRGTRVRSGELFF. The CDR3 DNA follows: TGTGCCAGCACCCCCGGACAGGATCGGGGGACTAGAGTGAGGTCCGGGGAGCTGTTTTTT.

V usage is TRBV5-4 and J usage is TRBJ2-7, with TRBD2 as a possible D gene (6 bases). V was shortened by 3 bases and J by 6 bases, with 19 bases between the two germline ends. CDR1 is SGHNT, CDR2 YYREEE, per germline (reference sequence). The CDR3 contains 15 residues. The CDR3 protein is CASSSAARDFGEQYF. The DNA of the CDR3 is TGTGCCAGCAGCTCTGCGGCCCGGGACTTTGGCGAGCAGTACTTC.

The V gene is TRBV7-2, the J gene TRBJ2-5, with 7 nucleotides matching TRBD1. After removal of 4 bases from V and 2 bases from J, the junction contained 7 bases not matched to a gene. The germline CDR1 and CDR2 sequences are SGHTA and FQGNSA. This CDR3 has 15 residues. CDR3 coding DNA: TGTGCCAGCAGCTCAAATCCGACAGGGCAAGAGACCCAGTACTTC. Its translation is CASSSNPTGQETQYF.

The chain carries TRBV2 and TRBJ2-5, with TRBD2 matching 7 bases. In germline, CDR1 is SNHLY, CDR2 FYNNEI. V was clipped by 4 bases and J by 4 bases; unmatched bases: 6. The CDR3 loop spans 14 amino acids. The DNA for the CDR3 is TGTGCCAGCAGTGGGGGGGGTTACGGAGAGACCCAGTACTTC. It encodes CASSGGGYGETQYF.

This clone occurred many times. The rearrangement links TRBV7-8 to TRBJ2-4, with D possibly TRBD2 on 6 matching bases. The CDR3 loop spans 12 amino acids. With 1 base removed from V and 12 bases from J, the gap between germline ends came to 10 bases. From germline, CDR1 is SGHVS and CDR2 FQNEAQ. CDR3 residues: CASSLVNGGQYF. Here the CDR3 DNA reads TGTGCCAGCAGCTTAGTAAACGGGGGTCAGTACTTC.

The chain couples TRBV7-2 to TRBJ1-6; a possible D gene is TRBD1 (5 bases). Germline V gene sequence: CDR1 SGHTA, CDR2 FQGNSA. V dropped 4 bases and J dropped 0 bases, with 16 bases sitting between them. There are 18 residues in the CDR3. CDR3 region: CASSSLYRQSSYNSPLHF. For the CDR3, the DNA is TGTGCCAGCAGCTCCCTCTACCGACAGAGCTCCTATAATTCACCCCTCCACTTT.

The chain is built from TRBV5-1 and TRBJ2-7; TRBD2 matches at 12 bases. From germline, CDR1 is SGHRS and CDR2 YFSETQ. Trimming took 0 bases from V and 0 from J; bases not matched to a gene: 1. The CDR3 extends over 16 amino acids. Here the CDR3 DNA reads TGCGCCAGCAGCTTGGGGACTAGCGGGACCTCCTACGAGCAGTACTTC. Translating gives CASSLGTSGTSYEQYF.

The V call is TRBV18, the J call TRBJ1-4; 9 nucleotides line up with TRBD1. This CDR3 region has 15 residues. Germline trimming cut 4 bases from V and 4 bases from J; bases unmatched to any gene: 4. In germline, CDR1 is KGHSH, CDR2 LQKENI. CDR3 protein: CASSLGTGFNEKLFF. CDR3 nucleotides: TGTGCCAGCTCACTCGGGACAGGGTTTAATGAAAAACTGTTTTTT.

This clone was picked up a small number of times. The V and J genes are TRBV7-9 and TRBJ2-2, with TRBD1 as a possible D gene (6 bases). CDR1 is SEHNR and CDR2 is FQNEAQ in the germline V gene (reference sequence). The CDR3 runs 16 residues. V lost 5 bases and J lost 1, with 14 bases in between. The CDR3, as DNA: TGTGCCAGCAGCCCAACTGGACAGCTGAACACCGGGGAGCTGTTTTTT. Amino acid sequence: CASSPTGQLNTGELFF.